This TCR beta chain was identified in a study of OX40 agonist ivuxolimab in advanced cancers. Overall study: One hepatocellular carcinoma and a couple of cutaneous melanoma patients partially responded. General study points: Near-lowest levels of clonal expansion characterized partial responders at 0.1-3.0 mg/kg. The study observed clonal expansion of CD4+ and CD8+ blood T cells by week 6 at 0.1 to 3.0 mg/kg. Researchers did not establish what antigens the expanded peripheral T cells target.

With 3 bases removed from V and 2 bases from J, the gap between germline ends came to 13 bases. CDR3 length equals 15 residues. The germline V gene has CDR1 LNHDA and CDR2 SQIVND (reference sequence). This clone was counted only a few times. The antigen remains undetermined. Sequencing was performed with immunoSEQ multiplex PCR; in TCRdb, only in-frame clones are kept and a portion is missing. Altogether approximately 96,000 clones are present, less than 95% being singletons, with the ten largest covering under 2%. The genes are TRBV19 and TRBJ2-5; the D gene is possibly TRBD1 (5 bases). The input for sequencing was CD4+ or CD8+ T cells sorted from blood, taken in a trial of the OX40 agonist ivuxolimab. The TCR sequence derives from an adult with an advanced solid tumor such as melanoma, head and neck, liver or kidney cancer. The CDR3 sequence: CASSMGRAGQETQYF. In DNA, the CDR3 is TGTGCCAGTAGTATGGGCAGGGCCGGGCAAGAGACCCAGTACTTC.